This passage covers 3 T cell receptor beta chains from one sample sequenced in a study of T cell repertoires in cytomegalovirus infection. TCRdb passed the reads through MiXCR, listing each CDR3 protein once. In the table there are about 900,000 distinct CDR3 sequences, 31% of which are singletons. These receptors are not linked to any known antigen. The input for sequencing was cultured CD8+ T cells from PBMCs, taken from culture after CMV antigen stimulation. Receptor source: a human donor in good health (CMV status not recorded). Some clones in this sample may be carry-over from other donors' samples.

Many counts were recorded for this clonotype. CDR3 sequence reads: CASSPTTMRVWEQYF. CDR3 in DNA: TGTGCCAGCAGCCCGACCACGATGCGGGTTTGGGAGCAGTACTTC. The chain uses TRBV7-9 and TRBJ2-7; D might be TRBD2 (5 bases). The germline gives CDR1 SEHNR, CDR2 FQNEAQ (reference sequence). The CDR3 contains 15 residues. V was trimmed by 5 bases and J by 7 bases, leaving 21 bases between them.

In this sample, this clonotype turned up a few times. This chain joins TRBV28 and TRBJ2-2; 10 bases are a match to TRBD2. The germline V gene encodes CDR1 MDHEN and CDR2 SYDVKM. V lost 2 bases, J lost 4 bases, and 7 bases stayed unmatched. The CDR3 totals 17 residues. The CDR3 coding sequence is TGTGCCAGCAGTTTACCTTGGACTAGCGGATTCACCGGGGAGCTGTTTTTT. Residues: CASSLPWTSGFTGELFF.

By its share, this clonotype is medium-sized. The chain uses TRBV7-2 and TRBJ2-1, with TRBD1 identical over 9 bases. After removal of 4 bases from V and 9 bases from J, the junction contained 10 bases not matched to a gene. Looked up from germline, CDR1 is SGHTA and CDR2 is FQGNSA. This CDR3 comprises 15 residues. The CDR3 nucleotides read TGTGCCAGCAGCTCCCGGACAGGGGAAAGTAGTGAGCAGTTCTTC. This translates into CASSSRTGESSEQFF.